The 29 T cell receptor beta chains below come from one sample, sequenced in a study of T cell repertoires in cytomegalovirus infection. Each CDR3 protein is one row after TCRdb ran MiXCR on the reads. The table includes about 140,000 distinct CDR3 sequences, roughly 6.5% detected once. Sequences were obtained from PBMCs. The receptor source for this set is a human donor in good health (CMV status not recorded). Some clones in this sample may be carry-over from other donors' samples.

This clonotype was seen only a few times. The CDR3 is CASSPWTGSSYEQYF. The CDR3 region has the DNA TGTGCCAGCAGTCCCTGGACAGGCTCCTCCTACGAGCAGTACTTC. The chain uses TRBV28 and TRBJ2-7, with TRBD1 matching over 7 bases. Germline assignment: CDR1 MDHEN and CDR2 SYDVKM. The CDR3 runs to 15 residues. V dropped 5 bases and J dropped 0; count of bases not matched to a gene: 7.

This clonotype appeared a few times. This rearrangement joins TRBV20-1 to TRBJ2-3; D unresolved. CDR1 and CDR2 from the germline V gene are DFQATT and SNEGSKA (reference sequence). The V end lost 2 bases, the J end lost 7 bases, and 13 bases lay between the germline ends. There are 13 residues in the CDR3. CDR3 loop: CSARPQIRNTQYF. As DNA, the CDR3 is TGCAGTGCTAGACCCCAAATAAGAAATACGCAGTATTTT.

This clonotype appeared many times. The chain combines TRBV12-3 or TRBV12-4 with TRBJ1-1; D is undetermined. Trimming took 2 bases from V and 3 from J, leaving 7 bases between them. The CDR3 has 13 amino acids. The CDR3 DNA follows: TGTGCCAGCAGTTTACTAAGCGACACTGAAGCTTTCTTT. As protein: CASSLLSDTEAFF.

The genes are TRBV29-1 and TRBJ1-2; the D gene is possibly TRBD1 (5 bases). Trimming cost V 3 bases and J 0 bases, with 11 bases left between them. This CDR3 is 14 amino acids long. Per the germline V gene, CDR1 is SQVTM and CDR2 is ANQGSEA. The CDR3 region is CSVDSGRTNYGYTF. DNA for the CDR3: TGCAGCGTTGATTCGGGACGGACTAACTATGGCTACACCTTC. Variable domain in full (rest from reference TRBV29-1 and TRBJ1-2): SAVISQKPSRDICQRGTSLTIQCQVDSQVTMMFWYRQQPGQSLTLIATANQGSEATYESGFVIDKFPISRPNLTFSTLTVSNMSPEDSSIYLCSVDSGRTNYGYTFGSGTRLTVV.

J is TRBJ2-1 and V is TRBV6-6; 7 bases match TRBD2. This CDR3 has 14 residues. Germline lookup yields CDR1 MNHNY and CDR2 SVGAGI (reference sequence). Trimming took 6 bases from V and 4 from J; bases not matched to a gene: 6. In DNA form, the CDR3 reads TGTGCCAGCAGGGGACTAACATCTTACAATGAGCAGTTCTTC. Protein product: CASRGLTSYNEQFF.

This clonotype was observed a few times. This rearrangement joins TRBV6-2 or TRBV6-3 to TRBJ2-2; no clear D gene. Germline V gene sequence: CDR1 MNHEY, CDR2 SVGEGT. The CDR3 contains 13 residues. Deletions cut 7 bases from V and 1 base from J, with 7 bases between. CDR3 region: CASNNRNTGELFF. In DNA form, the CDR3 reads TGTGCCAGCAATAACAGGAACACCGGGGAGCTGTTTTTT.

This clonotype has more than one count but fewer than ten. The rearrangement joins TRBV20-1 to TRBJ2-3; D is ambiguous. Germline V gene sequence: CDR1 DFQATT, CDR2 SNEGSKA (reference sequence). V was cut by 3 bases and J by 2 bases, with 12 bases left in between. The CDR3 contains 14 residues. The CDR3 DNA reads TGCAGTGCTAGTCCCCTAATCACCACAGATACGCAGTATTTT. Its protein is CSASPLITTDTQYF.

In this sample, this clonotype turned up many times. CDR3 amino acids: CASSLSGNENTGELFF. DNA of the CDR3: TGTGCCAGCAGCTTAAGCGGCAACGAGAACACCGGGGAGCTGTTTTTT. The genes are TRBV11-2 and TRBJ2-2; perhaps TRBD2 as D (5 bases). CDR1 is SGHAT and CDR2 is FQNNGV in the germline V gene. This CDR3 has 16 amino acids. V dropped 2 bases and J dropped 1 base, with 11 bases sitting between them.

This clonotype was picked up a small number of times. The CDR3 sequence: CASSRTRGDTQYF. The DNA for the CDR3 is TGTGCCAGCTCTCGGACCCGTGGAGATACGCAGTATTTT. V usage is TRBV19 and J usage is TRBJ2-3; D is unresolved. V lost 9 bases and J 5 bases, leaving 15 bases between the germline ends. Germline V lookup: CDR1 LNHDA, CDR2 SQIVND (reference sequence). The CDR3 consists of 13 residues. Looking up the rest from reference TRBV19 and TRBJ2-3 gives the full variable domain: DGGITQSPKYLFRKEGQNVTLSCEQNLNHDAMYWYRQDPGQGLRLIYYSQIVNDFQKGDIAEGYSVSREKKESFPLTVTSAQKNPTAFYLCASSRTRGDTQYFGPGTRLTVL.

For this clonotype: The final CDR3 position lacks the conserved phenylalanine or tryptophan, pointing to a likely read error. V usage is TRBV5-6 and J usage is TRBJ2-3; perhaps TRBD1 as D (7 bases). The germline CDR1 and CDR2 sequences are SGHDT and YYEEEE. The CDR3 is made up of 15 amino acids. V was cut by 4 bases and J by 9 bases, with 21 bases left in between. The DNA of the CDR3 is TGTGCCAGCAGCCTGGCTGGAGGGGGCTACCGAACGCAGTATTTG. Protein product: CASSLAGGGYRTQYL.

This clonotype occurred a few times. The chain carries TRBV7-2 and TRBJ1-6; no clear D gene. Germline lookup yields CDR1 SGHTA and CDR2 FQGNSA. This CDR3 is 14 amino acids long. Trimming removed 3 bases from V and 3 bases from J, with 6 bases in between. Here the CDR3 reads CASSFTGYNSPLHF. CDR3 DNA: TGTGCCAGCAGCTTTACGGGCTATAATTCACCCCTCCACTTT.

V is TRBV4-2 and J is TRBJ1-4; a possible D gene is TRBD1 (5 bases). Germline CDR1 is LGHNA and CDR2 is YNFKEQ. Trimming cost V 10 bases and J 8 bases, with 17 bases left between them. The CDR3 covers 13 residues. The CDR3 DNA sequence: TGTGCCATCGGCCGGGACTGGGGCGAAAAACTGTTTTTT. This encodes CAIGRDWGEKLFF.

This clonotype was found a few times. Without the conserved terminal phenylalanine or tryptophan, this CDR3 likely stems from a read error. Because the CDR3's place on the DNA is in doubt, the DNA is left out and the CDR3 is given as listed by TCRdb. The J gene is TRBJ2-7, the V gene TRBV7-8; the table gives TRBD2 as D, unverified against the DNA. The germline V gene encodes CDR1 SGHVS and CDR2 FQNEAQ. The CDR3 spans 10 residues, counting both ends. The CDR3 spells CASSGGATES.

The chain has TRBV5-1 and TRBJ2-6; D may be TRBD1 or TRBD2 (5 bases each). V gave up 3 bases and J gave up 0 bases, with 10 bases separating them. The CDR3 sequence is 16 residues long. Germline V gene data show CDR1 as SGHRS and CDR2 as YFSETQ. The CDR3 DNA is TGCGCCAGCAGCTCGAGGGGATCCTCTGGGGCCAACGTCCTGACTTTC. Translation gives CASSSRGSSGANVLTF.

This clonotype occurred a few times. The V call is TRBV7-2, the J call TRBJ2-7; possibly TRBD1 for D (5 bases). The CDR3 is 14 amino acids. CDR1 SGHTA and CDR2 FQGNSA come from the germline V gene. V lost 2 bases and J lost 3, with 11 bases in between. The CDR3 protein is CASSLQTVLYEQYF. The CDR3 nucleotides are TGTGCCAGCAGCTTACAGACAGTCCTCTACGAGCAGTACTTC.

The sample holds many counts of this clonotype. The V call is TRBV11-1, the J call TRBJ2-2; 9 nucleotides line up with TRBD1. The trim removed 1 base at V and 4 bases at J, leaving 7 bases unmatched. CDR1 and CDR2 from the germline V gene are SGHAT and FQDESV (reference sequence). The CDR3 covers 17 residues. CDR3 loop: CASSLDGDRATTGELFF. In DNA, the CDR3 is TGTGCCAGCAGCTTAGACGGGGACAGGGCCACCACCGGGGAGCTGTTTTTT.

This clonotype was counted at least ten times. This rearrangement joins TRBV7-9 to TRBJ2-1; D unresolved. CDR1 and CDR2 (germline): SEHNR, FQNEAQ (reference sequence). Trimming shortened V by 1 base and J by 6 bases, and 10 bases separated the two germline ends. The CDR3 extends over 14 amino acids. CDR3 protein: CASSLVGSSNEQFF. The CDR3 DNA reads TGTGCCAGCAGCTTAGTGGGTAGTTCCAATGAGCAGTTCTTC. The variable domain in full, completed from reference TRBV7-9 and TRBJ2-1, reads DTGVSQNPRHKITKRGQNVTFRCDPISEHNRLYWYRQTLGQGPEFLTYFQNEAQLEKSRLLSDRFSAERPKGSFSTLEIQRTEQGDSAMYLCASSLVGSSNEQFFGPGTRLTVL.

Ten or more counts support this clonotype. This sequence joins TRBV14 and TRBJ2-7, with D maybe TRBD1 (6 bases). CDR3 length: 14 amino acids. The V gene lost 4 bases and the J gene lost 3 bases, with 13 bases spanning the gap. Germline V gene data show CDR1 as SGHDN and CDR2 as FVKESK. This CDR3 is CASSLRDNLYEQYF. CDR3 DNA sequence: TGTGCCAGCAGCCTTCGGGACAACCTCTACGAGCAGTACTTC.

This clonotype was observed many times. The chain has TRBV6-1 and TRBJ1-4, with D possibly being TRBD1 (5 bases). The CDR3 is 13 amino acids. Trimming took off 8 bases at V and 2 bases at J, with 9 bases between the two ends. The germline V gene has CDR1 MNHNS and CDR2 SASEGT. DNA for the CDR3: TGTGCCAGCGGGAAGGGGACTAATGAAAAACTGTTTTTT. This codes for CASGKGTNEKLFF.

This clonotype was seen ten or more times. The rearrangement links TRBV4-1 to TRBJ2-1, with a possible D match to TRBD1 (6 bases). Trimming took off 1 base at V and 5 bases at J, with 15 bases between the two ends. The germline V gene encodes CDR1 MGHRA and CDR2 YSYEKL. The CDR3 sequence is 16 residues long. CDR3 sequence: CASSQVGRGSDNEQFF. In DNA form, the CDR3 reads TGCGCCAGCAGCCAAGTCGGCAGGGGATCGGACAATGAGCAGTTCTTC.

This clonotype was recorded at least ten times. This chain links TRBV7-8 with TRBJ1-1; TRBD1 might be the D (6 bases). CDR3 length: 15 amino acids. Trimming took off 1 base at V and 1 base at J, with 10 bases between the two ends. Germline CDR1 SGHVS, CDR2 FQNEAQ. For the CDR3, the DNA is TGTGCCAGCAGCTTAGTGGGGGCGGGGAACACTGAAGCTTTCTTT. Translating it yields CASSLVGAGNTEAFF.

There are many counts of this clonotype. This rearrangement joins TRBV27 to TRBJ2-1, with D perhaps matching TRBD1 (6 bases). Germline lookup yields CDR1 MNHEY and CDR2 SMNVEV (reference sequence). With 8 bases removed from V and 1 base from J, the gap between germline ends came to 18 bases. There are 16 residues in the CDR3. This CDR3 reads CASGPQGVYSYNEQFF. CDR3 coding DNA: TGTGCCAGCGGCCCACAGGGTGTTTATTCCTACAATGAGCAGTTCTTC.

In this sample, this clonotype turned up many times. This rearrangement joins TRBV7-9 to TRBJ2-7; the D is unclear. CDR3 length: 14 residues. CDR1 and CDR2 from the germline V gene are SEHNR and FQNEAQ (reference sequence). Trimming removed 2 bases at V and 2 bases at J, with 10 bases between. This CDR3 reads CASSLSHRTYEQYF. Here the CDR3 DNA reads TGTGCCAGCAGCTTATCTCATCGTACCTACGAGCAGTACTTC.

This clonotype turned up a few times. In DNA, the CDR3 is TGCGCCAGCAGCTTGAGACTGGGGGGCACCGGGGAGCTGTTTTTT. The encoded protein is CASSLRLGGTGELFF. The rearrangement joins TRBV5-1 to TRBJ2-2; D is perhaps TRBD2 (6 bases). Germline V gene data show CDR1 as SGHRS and CDR2 as YFSETQ. The germline V and J ends were trimmed by 1 base and 4 bases, with 11 bases remaining between them. This CDR3 has 15 amino acids.

This clonotype was seen a handful of times. J is TRBJ1-1 and V is TRBV2; TRBD1 agrees at 11 bases. Trimming took 5 bases from V and 7 from J; bases not matched to a gene: 6. CDR1 and CDR2 (germline): SNHLY, FYNNEI. The CDR3 is 14 amino acids. CDR3 residues: CASSTDRGRGEAFF. The DNA of the CDR3 is TGTGCCAGCAGTACGGACAGGGGGCGAGGTGAAGCTTTCTTT.

This clonotype was picked up many times. This chain connects TRBV7-9 to TRBJ2-5; D may be TRBD1 or TRBD2 (7 bases each). The CDR3 sequence is 17 residues long. V lost 3 bases and J 1 base, leaving 18 bases between the germline ends. The germline gives CDR1 SEHNR, CDR2 FQNEAQ (reference sequence). CDR3 DNA sequence: TGTGCCAGCAGCTTGGGCTCCCTCAGGGGGGGCCAAGAGACCCAGTACTTC. Protein: CASSLGSLRGGQETQYF.

In its sample, this clonotype was seen many times. The chain recombines TRBV7-2 with TRBJ2-1; 11 bases map to TRBD2. Germline loops: CDR1 SGHTA, CDR2 FQGNSA. The CDR3 covers 16 residues. V was clipped by 3 bases and J by 9 bases; unmatched bases: 10. The CDR3 DNA reads TGTGCCAGCAGCTTCTTAGCGGGGGGGCCCGGGGTTGAGCAGTTCTTC. It specifies CASSFLAGGPGVEQFF.

This clonotype occurred many times. V and J are TRBV7-9 and TRBJ1-5; TRBD1 might be the D (5 bases). This CDR3 is 14 amino acids long. Trimming left V 5 bases short and J 0 bases short, with 8 bases between. Germline loops: CDR1 SEHNR, CDR2 FQNEAQ (reference sequence). The CDR3 region has the DNA TGTGCCAGCAGCGCCGGGGGTAGCAATCAGCCCCAGCATTTT. Translating gives CASSAGGSNQPQHF.

This clonotype was counted a few times. The chain recombines TRBV20-1 with TRBJ2-5; 12 nucleotides align to TRBD2. Germline V gives CDR1 DFQATT, CDR2 SNEGSKA (reference sequence). The CDR3 is 13 amino acids. V gave up 7 bases and J gave up 3 bases; unmatched junction bases: 3. Written as DNA, the CDR3 is TGCAGTGGGACTAGCGGGGTGAAAGAGACCCAGTACTTC. Residues: CSGTSGVKETQYF.